Listed below are T cell receptor beta chains from one sample, sequenced in a study of blood T cell repertoires in COVID-19. The method was immunoSEQ multiplex PCR; TCRdb's version includes in-frame clones alone and lacks a portion of them. This table holds tens of thousands of clones, around 92% found once. Sequenced sample: peripheral blood. All receptors come from a human donor in a cohort sampled during active COVID-19. Both conserved end residues are part of each CDR3.

V gene: TRBV12-3/TRBV12-4
CDR3 protein: CASSPRTGVGYTF

V gene: TRBV3-1/TRBV3-2
CDR3 protein: CASSQDLVGLAGVPNQETQYF

V gene: TRBV30
CDR3 protein: CASVGGTYEQYF

V gene: TRBV14
CDR3 protein: CASSQVRGRDSPLHF

V gene: TRBV9
CDR3 protein: CASSGGKTDGYTF

V gene: TRBV6-2/TRBV6-3
CDR3 protein: CASSTPTGVAYEQYF

V gene: TRBV4-2
CDR3 protein: CASSQGGRSSYNEQFF

V gene: TRBV6-2/TRBV6-3
CDR3 protein: CASSYSSLAGVWDTQYF

V gene: TRBV5-4
CDR3 protein: CASSLITGAGNTIYF

V gene: TRBV19
CDR3 protein: CASNQRGRVDTQYF

V gene: TRBV29-1
CDR3 protein: CSAGQGRTEAFF

V gene: TRBV5-4
CDR3 protein: CASRRGGNTGELFF

V gene: TRBV12-2
CDR3 protein: CASRFCVTVQGDPHQPQHF

V gene: TRBV29-1
CDR3 protein: CSAREAETQYF

V gene: TRBV7-6
CDR3 protein: CASSLRDNEQFF